Below are 13 T cell receptor beta chains sequenced from a single sample in a study of early stage breast cancer tumors. Method: immunoSEQ multiplex PCR; TCRdb's copy keeps in-frame clones and lacks some. Among 44,000 or so clones listed, roughly 83% were seen once. Sequencing was done on a sample of blood. The receptors here all came from a person aged 45 to 60 with breast cancer.

The chain carries TRBV10-3 and TRBJ2-5, with 7 bases fitting TRBD2. The germline V gene encodes CDR1 ENHRY and CDR2 SYGVKD. V dropped 0 bases and J dropped 4; count of bases not matched to a gene: 2. This CDR3 has 14 amino acids. CDR3 loop: CAISESTSAETQYF. The CDR3 DNA is TGTGCCATCAGTGAGTCCACTAGCGCAGAGACCCAGTACTTC.

The count of this clone is one. The chain employs TRBV30 and TRBJ1-4, with TRBD1 as a possible D gene (5 bases). This CDR3 has 16 residues. V was cut by 2 bases and J by 5 bases, with 18 bases left in between. Per germline, CDR1 GTSNPN and CDR2 SVGIG (reference sequence). The CDR3 DNA follows: TGTGCCTGGAGTAGATGGAGCGGGGGTGTCAATGAAAAACTGTTTTTT. Protein sequence: CAWSRWSGGVNEKLFF.

The rearrangement links TRBV18 to TRBJ2-1; 10 bases align to TRBD2. The CDR3 consists of 17 residues. Losses at the gene ends were 3 bases for V and 6 bases for J; bases not matched to a gene: 11. Germline V lookup: CDR1 KGHSH, CDR2 LQKENI. CDR3 DNA sequence: TGTGCCAGCTCACCCACGTCTGCGGGACTAGCGCTCAATGAGCAGTTCTTC. Amino acids: CASSPTSAGLALNEQFF. Looking up the rest from reference TRBV18 and TRBJ2-1 gives the full variable domain: NAGVMQNPRHLVRRRGQEARLRCSPMKGHSHVYWYRQLPEEGLKFMVYLQKENIIDESGMPKERFSAEFPKEGPSILRIQQVVRGDSAAYFCASSPTSAGLALNEQFFGPGTRLTVL.

This clone was counted once. The junction departs from germline at one end; a sequencing error may be responsible. V usage is TRBV29-1 and J usage is TRBJ2-1; weak D call: TRBD1 (5 bases). The CDR3 extends over 12 amino acids. Germline V lookup: CDR1 SQVTM, CDR2 ANQGSEA. CDR3 nucleotides: TGCAGCGTTGGGTTCGGACGAGGCCAGGGCGTCTTC. Its protein product is CSVGFGRGQGVF.

This clone is a singleton in its sample. This chain's CDR3 is CAWSDTIAPGELFF. For the CDR3, the DNA is TGTGCCTGGAGCGACACAATCGCCCCCGGGGAGCTGTTTTTT. This chain connects TRBV30 to TRBJ2-2; D unresolved. Looked up from germline, CDR1 is GTSNPN and CDR2 is SVGIG (reference sequence). V lost 3 bases and J lost 6, with 14 bases in between. The CDR3 has 14 amino acids.

This clone has a handful of counts. The V gene is TRBV30, the J gene TRBJ2-1; tentative D call: TRBD2 (6 bases). This CDR3 is 11 amino acids long. Trimming left V 8 bases short and J 4 bases short, with 9 bases between. Germline CDR1 and CDR2: GTSNPN and SVGIG (reference sequence). CDR3 in amino acids: CAVGGYNEQFF. In DNA, the CDR3 is TGTGCCGTTGGAGGGTACAATGAGCAGTTCTTC.

In DNA form, the CDR3 reads TGTGCCAGCAGATCCAGGGGAGGACAGGGGGATGGCTACACCTTC. Its protein is CASRSRGGQGDGYTF. V is TRBV6-5 and J is TRBJ1-2; 10 nucleotides align to TRBD1. After removal of 6 bases from V and 6 bases from J, the junction contained 10 bases not matched to a gene. CDR1 is MNHEY and CDR2 is SVGAGI in the germline V gene. The CDR3 covers 15 residues.

In DNA form, the CDR3 reads TGTGCCAGCAGCTTATCAGATAATCAGCCCCAGCATTTT. It codes for CASSLSDNQPQHF. The chain links TRBV5-8 to TRBJ1-5; D call uncertain. This CDR3 spans 13 amino acids. V was clipped by 2 bases and J by 4 bases, with 7 bases between them. Germline V gene lookup returns CDR1 SGHTS and CDR2 YDEGEE.

The rearrangement joins TRBV5-6 to TRBJ2-4; the D is unclear. The CDR3 sequence is 17 residues long. Trimming removed 0 bases from V and 0 bases from J, with 13 bases in between. CDR1 SGHDT and CDR2 YYEEEE come from the germline V gene. CDR3 nucleotide sequence: TGTGCCAGCAGCTTGGGGGATGGTAGCCTAGCCAAAAACATTCAGTACTTC. As protein: CASSLGDGSLAKNIQYF.

This clone showed up just a few times. V gene TRBV4-1 combines with J gene TRBJ1-2; TRBD1 matches at 7 bases. CDR3 length: 13 amino acids. V was pared by 1 base and J by 4 bases, with 0 bases of the junction left unmatched. Germline CDR1 is MGHRA and CDR2 is YSYEKL. The CDR3 sequence: CASSQGQGYGYTF. CDR3 in DNA: TGCGCCAGCAGCCAAGGACAGGGCTATGGCTACACCTTC.

This clone was seen only a few times. This rearrangement joins TRBV2 to TRBJ1-4; a weak D match, TRBD1 (6 bases). This CDR3 contains 12 residues. The V gene's germline CDR1 is SNHLY and CDR2 FYNNEI. In DNA, the CDR3 is TGTGCTGGCCGCAGGGGCAATGAAAAACTGTTTTTT. Residues: CAGRRGNEKLFF.

The V gene is TRBV2, the J gene TRBJ2-1, with 11 bases that match TRBD2. V lost 2 bases and J lost 4; bases outside the gene matches: 4. CDR1 and CDR2 from the germline V gene are SNHLY and FYNNEI. CDR3 length: 16 amino acids. Here the CDR3 reads CASSEMGTSGYNEQFF. The CDR3 DNA reads as TGTGCCAGCAGTGAAATGGGGACTAGCGGATACAATGAGCAGTTCTTC.

The rearrangement uses TRBV15 and TRBJ1-6, with 7 positions matching TRBD1. The J segment lost 7 bases and the V segment lost 3 bases, leaving 9 bases of the junction unmatched. Germline CDR1 LNHNV, CDR2 YYDKDF (reference sequence). The CDR3 contains 16 residues. The DNA of the CDR3 is TGTGCCACCAGCAGGCTCCCGGGACAGCAAAATTCACCCCTCCACTTT. It encodes CATSRLPGQQNSPLHF.